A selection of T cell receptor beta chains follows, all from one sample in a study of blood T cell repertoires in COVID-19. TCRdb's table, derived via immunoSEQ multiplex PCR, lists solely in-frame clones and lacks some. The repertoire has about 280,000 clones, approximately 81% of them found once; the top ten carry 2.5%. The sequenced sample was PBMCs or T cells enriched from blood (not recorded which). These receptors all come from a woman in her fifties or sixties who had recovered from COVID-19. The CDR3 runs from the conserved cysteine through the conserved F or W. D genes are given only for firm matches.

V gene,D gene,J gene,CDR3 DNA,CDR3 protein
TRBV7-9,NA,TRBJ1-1,TGTGCCAGCAGCTTTCAGGGTCCCGAAGCTTTCTTT,CASSFQGPEAFF
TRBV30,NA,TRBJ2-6,TGTGCCTGGAGCTCAGGGCCGTTCTCTGGGGCCAACGTCCTGACTTTC,CAWSSGPFSGANVLTF
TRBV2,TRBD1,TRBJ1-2,TGTGCCAGCAGGGAGGGACAGGGGGCCTTCTATGGCTACACCTTC,CASREGQGAFYGYTF
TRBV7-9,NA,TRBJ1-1,TGTGCCAGCAGCCCCCGACAGAATTCGAACACTGAAGCTTTCTTT,CASSPRQNSNTEAFF
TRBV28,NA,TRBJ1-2,TGTGCCAGCAGTTTATCTCGGGGGAACTATGGCTACACCTTC,CASSLSRGNYGYTF
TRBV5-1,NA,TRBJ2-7,TGCGCCAGCAGCTTGGACGGCGGAACCCTCTCCTACGAGCAGTACTTC,CASSLDGGTLSYEQYF
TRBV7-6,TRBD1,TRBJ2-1,TGTGCCAGCAGCTGGGACAGGGGGGCTGAGCAGTTCTTC,CASSWDRGAEQFF
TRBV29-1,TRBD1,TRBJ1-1,TGCAGCGTTTCCCAGACAGGGCAGAACACTGAAGCTTTCTTT,CSVSQTGQNTEAFF
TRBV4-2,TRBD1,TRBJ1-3,TGTGCCAGCAGCGTTCGGAGGGCAGGGGGCTTTGGAAACACCATATATTTT,CASSVRRAGGFGNTIYF
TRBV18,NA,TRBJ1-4,TGTGCCAGCTCATCGATCGAGGGTGAAAAACTGTTTTTT,CASSSIEGEKLFF